The source of this T cell receptor (beta chain) is a study of type 1 regulatory T cells. TCRdb itself ran the reads through MiXCR, one entry per CDR3 protein. The sample lists about 60,000 distinct CDR3 sequences; 49% were seen once. The ends lost 1 base at V and 4 bases at J; junction bases unmatched: 4. There are 16 residues in the CDR3. Germline CDR1 is KGHSH and CDR2 is LQKENI. A few counts support this clonotype. The target antigen is unknown. The source material was cultured non-Tr1 T cells, either the whole culture or a sorted T cell fraction (not recorded which). The V gene is TRBV18, the J gene TRBJ2-3, with 11 nucleotides matching TRBD2. This TCR was recovered from a human donor in good health. CDR3 in amino acids: CASSPRTSGGPDTQYF. The DNA for the CDR3 is TGTGCCAGCTCACCACGTACTAGCGGGGGACCAGATACGCAGTATTTT.